Below are 23 T cell receptor beta chains sequenced from a single sample in a study of metastatic and nonmetastatic thyroid tumors. Among the patients, none had received any treatment before thyroid surgery. TCRdb reassembled clones from the PCR reads with MiXCR. The sample contains roughly 27,000 clones, 20% to 25% of which appear only once. Input material: blood. Every receptor here comes from a female donor with papillary thyroid cancer or a benign thyroid nodule (not recorded which). Some clones in this sample may be carry-over from other donors' samples.

This clone has just a few counts. The V gene is TRBV10-1, the J gene TRBJ1-1; no clear D gene. This CDR3 has 15 residues. The V end was cut by 0 bases, the J end by 5 bases, with 13 bases between. The germline V gene has CDR1 WNHNN and CDR2 SYGVQD (reference sequence). CDR3 nucleotides: TGCGCCAGCAGTGAGTCGGGCTCGGGGTCAACTGAAGCTTTCTTT. Encoded protein: CASSESGSGSTEAFF.

In regard to this clone: A read error may produce the germline difference seen at one junction end. V usage is TRBV11-2 and J usage is TRBJ2-2; D is unresolved. This CDR3 is 13 amino acids long. Germline CDR1 and CDR2: SGHAT and FQNNGV. The CDR3 loop reads CTSSLTRPGELFF. CDR3 nucleotide sequence: TGTACCAGCAGCTTAACCAGGCCCGGTGAGCTGTTTTTT. Based on the CDR3 plus reference TRBV11-2 and TRBJ2-2, the full variable domain is EAGVAQSPRYKIIEKRQSVAFWCNPISGHATLYWYQQILGQGPKLLIQFQNNGVVDDSQLPKDRFSAERLKGVDSTLKIQPAKLEDSAVYLCTSSLTRPGELFFGEGSRLTVL.

This clone showed up many times. V gene TRBV5-8 combines with J gene TRBJ2-1; 12 positions agree with TRBD2. V shed 0 bases and J 1 base; nucleotides not matched to a gene: 5. This CDR3 comprises 18 residues. In germline, CDR1 is SGHTS, CDR2 YDEGEE. CDR3 coding DNA: TGTGCCAGCAGCTTGGTCGGGACTAGCGGGTATTCCTACAATGAGCAGTTCTTC. Its protein product is CASSLVGTSGYSYNEQFF.

This clone was counted ten times or more. This chain links TRBV10-3 with TRBJ2-7; 7 nucleotides agree with TRBD1. From germline, CDR1 is ENHRY and CDR2 SYGVKD. The CDR3 runs to 21 residues. The J segment lost 2 bases and the V segment lost 2 bases, leaving 24 bases of the junction unmatched. CDR3 residues: CAISEPSSGTAPYESPYEQYF. The CDR3 bases are TGTGCCATCAGTGAGCCCTCTTCCGGGACAGCGCCCTACGAGTCCCCCTACGAGCAGTACTTC.

This clone is termed medium-sized. The chain uses TRBV6-5 and TRBJ2-2, with 9 bases matching TRBD1. This CDR3 has 16 amino acids. The V and J ends lost 0 bases and 6 bases, in that order; junction bases with no gene match: 5. From germline, CDR1 is MNHEY and CDR2 SVGAGI. CDR3 sequence: CASSYSGTGRAGELFF. The CDR3 DNA follows: TGTGCCAGCAGTTACTCGGGGACAGGGCGGGCCGGGGAGCTGTTTTTT.

This clone is classed as medium-sized (0.01 to 0.1%). The V and J genes are TRBV28 and TRBJ1-6; D remains ambiguous. V was clipped by 7 bases and J by 4 bases, with 11 bases between them. Per the germline V gene, CDR1 is MDHEN and CDR2 is SYDVKM. This CDR3 spans 14 amino acids. CDR3 in amino acids: CASISFAYNSPLHF. The CDR3 region has the DNA TGTGCCAGCATCAGTTTCGCATATAATTCACCCCTCCACTTT.

This clone was seen a single time. One end of the junction is discordant with germline, which a read error may explain. V usage is TRBV3-1 and J usage is TRBJ2-5; D remains ambiguous. Germline CDR1 LGHDT, CDR2 YNNKEL (reference sequence). CDR3 length: 16 amino acids. The DNA for the CDR3 is TGTGCCAGCAGCCAAGTGCCACCTTGGTACCAAGATACCCAGTACTTC. Its translation: CASSQVPPWYQDTQYF.

This sequence joins TRBV14 and TRBJ2-7; 11 positions agree with TRBD1. This CDR3 comprises 16 residues. V shed 4 bases and J 5 bases; nucleotides not matched to a gene: 10. Germline V CDR1 and CDR2: SGHDN, FVKESK. The chain's CDR3 is CASSLIPGQGENEQYF. Here the CDR3 DNA reads TGTGCCAGCAGCCTTATTCCGGGACAGGGGGAAAACGAGCAGTACTTC.

This clone was observed at least ten times. The V and J genes are TRBV3-1 and TRBJ2-3, with D hard to call. Between the trimmed V and J ends, which lost 4 bases and 1 base, there was a span of 9 bases. Germline-derived CDR1 and CDR2 are LGHDT and YNNKEL (reference sequence). The CDR3 sequence is 14 residues long. The CDR3 protein is CASSPDAGTDTQYF. In nucleotides, the CDR3 is TGTGCCAGCAGCCCAGATGCCGGCACAGATACGCAGTATTTT.

This clone was observed a handful of times. The chain is built from TRBV3-1 and TRBJ2-5, with a weak D call TRBD2 (6 bases). The V gene lost 0 bases and the J gene lost 9 bases, with 14 bases spanning the gap. CDR1 is LGHDT, CDR2 YNNKEL, per germline (reference sequence). The CDR3 is 14 amino acids. The chain's CDR3 is CASSQDHYGGAQYF. The CDR3 DNA reads TGTGCCAGCAGCCAAGATCACTACGGCGGGGCCCAGTACTTC.

Judged by abundance, this clone is medium-sized (0.01 to 0.1%). CDR3: CASAQVRNPSDEQFF. The CDR3 nucleotides read TGTGCCAGCGCCCAAGTTCGGAACCCTTCCGATGAGCAGTTCTTC. V and J are TRBV27 and TRBJ2-1; D remains ambiguous. The CDR3 has 15 amino acids. Germline-derived CDR1 and CDR2 are MNHEY and SMNVEV (reference sequence). The V and J ends lost 8 bases and 8 bases respectively, with 22 bases between them.

By proportion, this clone is medium-sized (0.01 to 0.1%). The identical CDR3 is also encoded by other nucleotide sequences in the sample. The rearrangement links TRBV5-1 to TRBJ2-1, with TRBD2 matching 7 bases. The germline V gene encodes CDR1 SGHRS and CDR2 YFSETQ. J was trimmed by 4 bases and V by 0 bases; bases with no gene match: 4. The CDR3 is 15 residues long. The CDR3 DNA is TGCGCCAGCAGCTTGGCCCCTAGCGGTTACAATGAGCAGTTCTTC. It specifies CASSLAPSGYNEQFF.

The table lists this clone with many counts. The chain couples TRBV4-2 to TRBJ2-3; D perhaps matches TRBD1 (6 bases). This CDR3 has 17 residues. V was trimmed by 5 bases and J by 6 bases, leaving 24 bases between them. Germline V gene lookup returns CDR1 LGHNA and CDR2 YNFKEQ. The chain's CDR3 is CASSTGPQVIRGDTQYF. DNA of the CDR3: TGTGCCAGCAGCACCGGACCCCAGGTCATTAGGGGGGATACGCAGTATTTT.

This clone was found many times. The V gene is TRBV28, the J gene TRBJ2-1; 8 bases are a match to TRBD2. J lost 3 bases, V lost 4 bases, and 11 bases had no gene match. This CDR3 spans 17 amino acids. Germline V gives CDR1 MDHEN, CDR2 SYDVKM. This chain's CDR3 is CASSSPSGGYSYNEQFF. The CDR3 bases are TGTGCCAGCAGTTCCCCGTCGGGAGGGTACAGCTACAATGAGCAGTTCTTC.

CDR3 protein: CSARGGLAGEGDTQYF. DNA of the CDR3: TGCAGTGCTAGAGGTGGGCTAGCGGGGGAGGGAGATACGCAGTATTTT. The rearrangement joins TRBV20-1 to TRBJ2-3, with TRBD2 matching over 10 bases. The ends lost 1 base at V and 5 bases at J; junction bases unmatched: 9. This CDR3 spans 16 amino acids. CDR1 and CDR2 (germline): DFQATT, SNEGSKA (reference sequence).

This clone was recorded at least ten times. V gene TRBV20-1 combines with J gene TRBJ1-1; possibly TRBD1 for D (5 bases). CDR3 length: 17 amino acids. V was clipped by 1 base and J by 0 bases, with 18 bases between them. Germline lookup yields CDR1 DFQATT and CDR2 SNEGSKA (reference sequence). CDR3 in amino acids: CSARVAGQRGMNTEAFF. The CDR3 nucleotides are TGCAGTGCTAGAGTGGCAGGACAACGTGGGATGAACACTGAAGCTTTCTTT.

This clone has a count of ten or more. V and J are TRBV5-7 and TRBJ2-5, with a possible D match to TRBD2 (6 bases). TRBV5-7 is filed as an ORF, its function uncertain. The CDR3 runs 15 residues. Deletions cut 0 bases from V and 7 bases from J, with 16 bases between. The CDR3 protein is CASSLVRLVKGTQYF. DNA for the CDR3: TGTGCCAGCAGCTTGGTTCGACTAGTGAAAGGGACCCAGTACTTC.

This clone was observed a handful of times. CDR3 loop: CASSFGLHTGELFF. The CDR3 region has the DNA TGTGCCAGCAGTTTCGGACTCCACACCGGGGAGCTGTTTTTT. The chain is built from TRBV28 and TRBJ2-2, with a possible D match to TRBD2 (5 bases). Between the trimmed V and J ends, which lost 3 bases and 3 bases, there was a span of 8 bases. The CDR3 runs to 14 residues. Germline V gene data show CDR1 as MDHEN and CDR2 as SYDVKM.

The count of this clone is one. J is TRBJ2-5 and V is TRBV5-1; 8 bases map to TRBD2. The CDR3 has 16 amino acids. V lost 0 bases and J lost 4; bases outside the gene matches: 8. Germline loops: CDR1 SGHRS, CDR2 YFSETQ. CDR3 bases: TGCGCCAGCAGCTTGGGAAAGCGGGAGTTAGTAGAGACCCAGTACTTC. Its translation is CASSLGKRELVETQYF.

This rearrangement joins TRBV6-1 to TRBJ2-1, with 8 bases identical to TRBD1. The germline V gene encodes CDR1 MNHNS and CDR2 SASEGT. The CDR3 runs to 12 residues. After removal of 6 bases from V and 14 bases from J, the junction contained 9 bases not matched to a gene. The CDR3, as DNA: TGTGCCAGCAGCGGGGCCCTGACAGGGGAGTTCTTC. It encodes CASSGALTGEFF.

This clone is medium-sized (0.01 to 0.1%) within its sample. This sequence joins TRBV7-2 and TRBJ2-1, with D tentatively TRBD1 (5 bases). The length of the CDR3 is 12 residues. Germline CDR1 reads SGHTA; CDR2 reads FQGNSA. V lost 6 bases, J lost 4 bases, and 7 bases lay in between. CDR3 nucleotides: TGTGCCAGCAGTACAGGATACAATGAGCAGTTCTTC. It encodes CASSTGYNEQFF.

Many counts were recorded for this clone. The chain uses TRBV30 and TRBJ1-1; maybe TRBD1 (5 bases). The CDR3 totals 13 residues. Germline CDR1 reads GTSNPN; CDR2 reads SVGIG (reference sequence). V dropped 2 bases and J dropped 2 bases, with 9 bases sitting between them. The CDR3 DNA reads TGTGCCTGGAGTTCCGGGGGAAACACTGAAGCTTTCTTT. Translation: CAWSSGGNTEAFF.

About this clone itself: The conserved phenylalanine or tryptophan normally closing the CDR3 is absent here, so this likely arose from a read error. The DNA is omitted, as the CDR3 cannot be located on it reliably, and the CDR3 follows TCRdb's listing. The chain carries TRBV18 and TRBJ2-7; TRBD1 reflects the table's D call only, with no check against the DNA. Germline-derived CDR1 and CDR2 are KGHSH and LQKENI. The CDR3 is 14 amino acids in total, end residues counted. CDR3 loop: CASPPGQGGALHPS.